This TCR beta chain was observed in a study of T-cell reconstitution after alpha-beta-depleted transplantation in children. Overall study findings and caveats: When one year had passed after transplant, most T-cell counts and diversity came from newly produced T cells.

Germline CDR1 reads LGHNA; CDR2 reads YSLEER. Losses at the gene ends were 4 bases for V and 3 bases for J; bases not matched to a gene: 5. The CDR3 is 14 residues long. Unique molecular identifiers tagged the TCRbeta library. Via MiXCR, TCRdb re-called the PCR reads, giving one row per CDR3 protein. The sample lists about 1,000,000 distinct CDR3 sequences, less than 30% seen once, with about 28% in the top ten. Worth noting for this clonotype: Its cognate antigen is unknown.

This clonotype was obtained from a boy under three years old who had a stem cell transplant for SCID, so the T cells may come from the graft donor. The V gene is TRBV4-3, the J gene TRBJ1-2, with 7 bases fitting TRBD1. Sequences were derived from PBMCs, mostly from graft donor cells, sampled 360 days after TCRalphabeta/CD19-depleted stem cell transplant. DNA for the CDR3: TGCGCCAGCAGCCCTGGGGACAGTTACTATGGCTACACCTTC. As protein: CASSPGDSYYGYTF.